One sample yielded the 32 T cell receptor beta chains listed below, sequenced in a study of blood T cell repertoires in COVID-19. Data came from immunoSEQ multiplex PCR; TCRdb stores just in-frame clones and leaves some out. The table has over 150,000 clones, roughly 87% seen once; the top ten hold about 2.3%. Sequencing used PBMCs or T cells enriched from blood (not recorded which). The receptor set was obtained from a woman aged 25 to 39 who had recovered from COVID-19.

The chain employs TRBV30 and TRBJ1-1, with D unresolved. CDR1 and CDR2 from the germline V gene are GTSNPN and SVGIG (reference sequence). Trimming cost V 3 bases and J 5 bases, with 7 bases left between them. The CDR3 loop spans 11 amino acids. Written as DNA, the CDR3 is TGTGCCTGGAGCGGGGAGACTGAAGCTTTCTTT. This sequence encodes CAWSGETEAFF.

J is TRBJ1-3 and V is TRBV12-5; no firm D call. With 4 bases removed from V and 8 bases from J, the gap between germline ends came to 9 bases. The CDR3 sequence is 12 residues long. The germline V gene encodes CDR1 LGHNT and CDR2 FRNRAP. CDR3 residues: CASGSPGYTIYF. In nucleotides, the CDR3 is TGTGCTAGTGGTTCCCCCGGGTACACCATATATTTT.

The CDR3 coding sequence is TGTGCCAGCAGCGGACTAGCTGAGAACACCGGGGAGCTGTTTTTT. The encoded protein is CASSGLAENTGELFF. This chain links TRBV9 with TRBJ2-2, with 7 bases that match TRBD2. The CDR3 sequence is 15 residues long. Germline CDR1 and CDR2: SGDLS and YYNGEE. The J segment lost 1 base and the V segment lost 3 bases, leaving 3 bases of the junction unmatched.

The chain combines TRBV6-5 with TRBJ1-2; 12 bases line up with TRBD1. The germline V gene encodes CDR1 MNHEY and CDR2 SVGAGI. V lost 2 bases and J lost 8; bases outside the gene matches: 3. CDR3 length: 14 amino acids. CDR3 nucleotide sequence: TGTGCCAGCAGTTACGTGGGACAGGGGGCCGGCTACACCTTC. Translating gives CASSYVGQGAGYTF.

V and J are TRBV5-6 and TRBJ1-2; the D gene is possibly TRBD1 (5 bases). V lost 4 bases and J lost 4, with 17 bases in between. The CDR3 loop spans 15 amino acids. In germline, CDR1 is SGHDT, CDR2 YYEEEE. CDR3 sequence: CASSREPDSPYGYTF. DNA of the CDR3: TGTGCCAGCAGCCGCGAACCTGACAGCCCCTATGGCTACACCTTC.

The CDR3 loop is CASSARGASGGASTDTQYF. DNA for the CDR3: TGTGCCAGCAGCGCCCGAGGGGCTAGCGGGGGCGCGAGCACAGATACGCAGTATTTT. The chain joins TRBV7-2 to TRBJ2-3; 10 nucleotides line up with TRBD2. The germline V gene has CDR1 SGHTA and CDR2 FQGNSA. The V gene end was trimmed by 5 bases and the J gene end by 0 bases; junction bases not matched to a gene: 14. The CDR3 totals 19 residues.

CDR3 in amino acids: CASSDSQTGSYNEQFF. The CDR3 coding sequence is TGTGCCAGCAGTGACTCCCAGACGGGCTCCTACAATGAGCAGTTCTTC. The chain has TRBV6-4 and TRBJ2-1; D is uncertain. V lost 0 bases and J 0 bases, leaving 9 bases between the germline ends. The CDR3 covers 16 residues. Germline values: CDR1 MRHNA, CDR2 SNTAGT.

The chain couples TRBV5-1 to TRBJ2-3; D ambiguous. The CDR3 spans 13 residues. CDR1 and CDR2 (germline): SGHRS, YFSETQ. Trimming cost V 3 bases and J 5 bases, with 10 bases left between them. The CDR3, as DNA: TGCGCCAGCAGCTCCCCTTCGTTAGATACGCAGTATTTT. It codes for CASSSPSLDTQYF.

J is TRBJ1-2 and V is TRBV5-5; tentative D call: TRBD1 (5 bases). CDR1 and CDR2 (germline): SGHKS, YYEKEE (reference sequence). The CDR3 is 13 amino acids. Deletions cut 3 bases from V and 0 bases from J, with 6 bases between. This CDR3 reads CASSSTANYGYTF. The CDR3 region has the DNA TGTGCCAGCAGCTCGACAGCTAACTATGGCTACACCTTC.

This sequence joins TRBV4-3 and TRBJ2-1, with 7 positions matching TRBD2. Germline assignment: CDR1 LGHNA and CDR2 YSLEER. Trimming cost V 0 bases and J 1 base; bases outside gene matches: 6. This CDR3 region has 17 residues. The DNA of the CDR3 is TGCGCCAGCAGCCAAGATATCATTAGCGGGTCCTACAATGAGCAGTTCTTC. Translating gives CASSQDIISGSYNEQFF.

This clone was recorded once. This chain uses TRBV5-6 with TRBJ2-1; D possibly corresponds to TRBD2 (6 bases). V shed 3 bases and J shed 7 bases, with 8 bases lying between them. The CDR3 runs 12 residues. Germline V gives CDR1 SGHDT, CDR2 YYEEEE. The DNA of the CDR3 is TGTGCCAGCAGCTACAGCGGGAATGAGCAGTTCTTC. Amino acid sequence: CASSYSGNEQFF.

The CDR3 coding sequence is TGTGCCAGCAGTGAAAAAAGTCCCTCCCCTATCTCGAACACTGAAGCTTTCTTT. This gives the protein CASSEKSPSPISNTEAFF. The chain carries TRBV6-1 and TRBJ1-1; D gene ambiguous. CDR1 and CDR2 from the germline V gene are MNHNS and SASEGT. The ends were cut back, 2 bases at V and 1 base at J, with 20 bases in the middle. CDR3 length equals 18 residues.

In its sample, this clone was seen a few times. J is TRBJ2-1 and V is TRBV30; 7 nucleotides match TRBD2. CDR3 length: 15 residues. Germline V gene sequence: CDR1 GTSNPN, CDR2 SVGIG (reference sequence). V trimming: 0 bases; J trimming: 8 bases; junction bases outside the gene matches: 10. Written as DNA, the CDR3 is TGTGCCTGGAGTGTTCGGGGGAGGGCCATCCATGAGCAGTTCTTC. Its protein is CAWSVRGRAIHEQFF.

CDR3 DNA: TGCGCCAGCAGCCAAGAGACAGGACACCCTCTCTATGGCTACACCTTC. Its translation is CASSQETGHPLYGYTF. The chain uses TRBV4-1 and TRBJ1-2, with TRBD1 as a possible D gene (6 bases). Deletions cut 0 bases from V and 4 bases from J, with 15 bases between. This CDR3 spans 16 amino acids. Per the germline V gene, CDR1 is MGHRA and CDR2 is YSYEKL.

This clone showed up just once. The chain carries TRBV19 and TRBJ1-1; 7 bases match TRBD1. Germline CDR1 reads LNHDA; CDR2 reads SQIVND (reference sequence). V shed 5 bases and J 0 bases; nucleotides not matched to a gene: 3. CDR3 length: 14 amino acids. This chain's CDR3 is CASSPGQLNTEAFF. CDR3 nucleotide sequence: TGTGCCAGTAGTCCGGGACAGTTGAACACTGAAGCTTTCTTT. Combining the CDR3 with reference TRBV19 and TRBJ1-1 gives the whole variable domain DGGITQSPKYLFRKEGQNVTLSCEQNLNHDAMYWYRQDPGQGLRLIYYSQIVNDFQKGDIAEGYSVSREKKESFPLTVTSAQKNPTAFYLCASSPGQLNTEAFFGQGTRLTVV.

This clone was counted only a few times. The V call is TRBV6-1, the J call TRBJ1-5; D is unclear. This CDR3 spans 16 amino acids. Germline V CDR1 and CDR2: MNHNS, SASEGT. With 2 bases removed from V and 11 bases from J, the gap between germline ends came to 22 bases. CDR3 nucleotide sequence: TGTGCCAGCAGTGAAAACCCGGGTCTCTCTATCAAAACCCAGCATTTT. Amino acid sequence: CASSENPGLSIKTQHF.

This clone was seen once. CDR3 protein: CASSTTALNTEAFF. CDR3 DNA: TGTGCCAGCAGCACGACAGCTTTGAACACTGAAGCTTTCTTT. V is TRBV7-8 and J is TRBJ1-1; the D gene is possibly TRBD1 (5 bases). Germline CDR1 is SGHVS and CDR2 is FQNEAQ. Deletions cut 5 bases from V and 0 bases from J, with 10 bases between. The CDR3 runs to 14 residues.

The chain recombines TRBV27 with TRBJ2-3, with D uncertain. Germline V gives CDR1 MNHEY, CDR2 SMNVEV (reference sequence). Deletions cut 4 bases from V and 3 bases from J, with 8 bases between. This CDR3 is 13 amino acids long. The DNA for the CDR3 is TGTGCCAGCAGTTCCCGTTTTACAGATACGCAGTATTTT. Encoded protein: CASSSRFTDTQYF.

The chain couples TRBV29-1 to TRBJ1-1; a weak D match, TRBD1 (6 bases). Per germline, CDR1 SQVTM and CDR2 ANQGSEA. The length of the CDR3 is 12 residues. DNA of the CDR3: TGCAGTGGCTTGGGCCGAGGGGGTGAAGCTTTCTTT. Amino acids: CSGLGRGGEAFF.

This clone was observed a handful of times. This rearrangement joins TRBV5-1 to TRBJ1-1; 8 bases fit TRBD1. Per the germline V gene, CDR1 is SGHRS and CDR2 is YFSETQ. This CDR3 has 17 residues. J gave up 1 base and V 0 bases, and 8 bases lay outside the gene matches. CDR3 in DNA: TGCGCCAGCAGCTTGGGTATTGGGACAGGCACGAACACTGAAGCTTTCTTT. As protein: CASSLGIGTGTNTEAFF.

This clone showed up just once. The rearrangement uses TRBV5-8 and TRBJ1-3; unclear D gene. CDR1 SGHTS and CDR2 YDEGEE come from the germline V gene. Trimming took 4 bases from V and 0 from J, leaving 14 bases between them. The CDR3 has 16 residues. Here the CDR3 reads CASSRTKASSGNTIYF. The CDR3 bases are TGTGCCAGCAGCCGAACGAAAGCGAGCTCTGGAAACACCATATATTTT. The variable domain in full, with the rest retrieved from reference TRBV5-8 and TRBJ1-3, is EAGVTQSPTHLIKTRGQQATLRCSPISGHTSVYWYQQALGLGLQFLLWYDEGEERNRGNFPPRFSGRQFPNYSSELNVNALELEDSALYLCASSRTKASSGNTIYFGEGSWLTVV.

The chain couples TRBV7-2 to TRBJ1-5; D unclear. Germline CDR1 is SGHTA and CDR2 is FQGNSA. Deletions cut 3 bases from V and 0 bases from J, with 9 bases between. The CDR3 runs 15 residues. In nucleotides, the CDR3 is TGTGCCAGCAGCTTTGGCAGGCATAGCAATCAGCCCCAGCATTTT. Translation gives CASSFGRHSNQPQHF.

V usage is TRBV16 and J usage is TRBJ1-1; 7 bases align to TRBD1. Germline V lookup: CDR1 KGHSY, CDR2 FQNENV. The CDR3 is made up of 15 amino acids. J was trimmed by 4 bases and V by 4 bases; bases with no gene match: 9. CDR3 residues: CASSPRQGTGTEAFF. CDR3 in DNA: TGTGCCAGCAGCCCGCGACAGGGAACGGGCACTGAAGCTTTCTTT.

With respect to this clone: The sample contains more than one DNA sequence encoding this CDR3. The chain links TRBV24-1 to TRBJ1-2, with TRBD1 identical over 8 bases. This CDR3 comprises 12 residues. J gave up 5 bases and V 5 bases, and 0 bases lay outside the gene matches. Germline V CDR1 and CDR2: KGHDR, SFDVKD. The CDR3 spells CATSGTGYGYTF. CDR3 coding DNA: TGTGCCACCAGTGGGACAGGGTATGGCTACACCTTC.

The V and J genes are TRBV7-8 and TRBJ1-6; 9 bases align to TRBD1. CDR1 SGHVS and CDR2 FQNEAQ come from the germline V gene. V lost 5 bases and J lost 9; bases outside the gene matches: 8. The CDR3 length is 15 residues. The CDR3 bases are TGTGCCAGCAGCCCACGGGACAGGGCAAGTTCACCCCTCCACTTT. This encodes CASSPRDRASSPLHF.

This rearrangement joins TRBV6-2 or TRBV6-3 to TRBJ2-3, with a weak D call TRBD1 (6 bases). The CDR3 sequence is 18 residues long. With 5 bases removed from V and 3 bases from J, the gap between germline ends came to 24 bases. The germline V gene has CDR1 MNHEY and CDR2 SVGEGT. The CDR3 reads CASSPEYRVPLETDTQYF. In DNA form, the CDR3 reads TGTGCCAGCAGTCCGGAATACAGGGTACCTTTGGAAACAGATACGCAGTATTTT.

V and J are TRBV4-2 and TRBJ1-1; D possibly corresponds to TRBD1 (5 bases). The CDR3 has 17 amino acids. From germline, CDR1 is LGHNA and CDR2 YNFKEQ. With 0 bases removed from V and 1 base from J, the gap between germline ends came to 15 bases. The CDR3 here is CASSQDHTTAENTEAFF. The CDR3 region has the DNA TGTGCCAGCAGCCAAGATCATACGACAGCAGAGAACACTGAAGCTTTCTTT.

This chain uses TRBV5-1 with TRBJ1-1; D is ambiguous. CDR1 and CDR2 (germline): SGHRS, YFSETQ. Trimming removed 1 base from V and 2 bases from J, with 9 bases in between. The CDR3 is 14 amino acids. As DNA, the CDR3 is TGCGCCAGCAGCTTGTACTCCTCTAACACTGAAGCTTTCTTT. Its protein product is CASSLYSSNTEAFF.

The chain couples TRBV9 to TRBJ2-3; 9 positions match TRBD2. Losses at the gene ends were 0 bases for V and 7 bases for J; bases not matched to a gene: 9. The CDR3 sequence is 16 residues long. Per germline, CDR1 SGDLS and CDR2 YYNGEE. The CDR3: CASSVVQGTSPNTQYF. The CDR3 DNA follows: TGTGCCAGCAGCGTAGTACAAGGGACTAGCCCCAATACGCAGTATTTT.

This CDR3 reads CASSRRTASSTYEQYF. The DNA of the CDR3 is TGTGCCAGCAGTCGACGAACAGCCAGCTCAACCTACGAGCAGTACTTC. The rearrangement links TRBV6-6 to TRBJ2-7; D is ambiguous. This CDR3 spans 16 amino acids. Germline values: CDR1 MNHNY, CDR2 SVGAGI (reference sequence). Trimming took 5 bases from V and 2 from J, leaving 19 bases between them.

The chain uses TRBV19 and TRBJ2-3; 9 bases fit TRBD1. The CDR3 has 16 residues. Trimming removed 6 bases from V and 7 bases from J; junction bases left unmatched: 14. Germline lookup yields CDR1 LNHDA and CDR2 SQIVND (reference sequence). The CDR3 is CASSSPRDRAEHTQYF. CDR3 bases: TGTGCCAGTAGCTCGCCGCGGGACAGGGCGGAACATACGCAGTATTTT.

V is TRBV5-1 and J is TRBJ2-2; 7 positions match TRBD1. Germline V CDR1 and CDR2: SGHRS, YFSETQ. CDR3 length: 14 amino acids. The V segment lost 4 bases and the J segment 5 bases; nucleotides outside the gene matches: 5. The CDR3: CASSPGGSTGELFF. CDR3 DNA sequence: TGCGCCAGCAGCCCAGGGGGAAGTACCGGGGAGCTGTTTTTT.